One and the same sample provided the 30 T cell receptor beta chains below, sequenced in a study of early T cells in non-severe SARS-CoV-2 infection. TCRdb recomputed calls from the 5' RACE reads with MiXCR, one row per CDR3 protein. This table holds around 92,000 distinct CDR3 sequences, 8% to 13% found once. The sequenced sample was whole blood. These receptors all stem from an adult who was a healthcare worker with PCR-confirmed SARS-CoV-2 infection or an uninfected control (not recorded which).

The V call is TRBV5-4, the J call TRBJ2-7; 7 nucleotides match TRBD2. The length of the CDR3 is 13 residues. Trimming took 2 bases from V and 3 from J; bases not matched to a gene: 2. Germline CDR1 SGHNT, CDR2 YYREEE (reference sequence). The CDR3 nucleotides are TGTGCCAGCAGCTTTGAGCGGGGCTACGAGCAGTACTTC. It encodes CASSFERGYEQYF. The full variable domain, completed using reference TRBV5-4 and TRBJ2-7, is ETGVTQSPTHLIKTRGQQVTLRCSSQSGHNTVSWYQQALGQGPQFIFQYYREEENGRGNFPPRFSGLQFPNYSSELNVNALELDDSALYLCASSFERGYEQYFGPGTRLTVT.

This clonotype was observed a handful of times. This chain links TRBV12-3 or TRBV12-4 with TRBJ2-5; TRBD1 or TRBD2 may be the D gene (5 bases each). CDR3 length: 13 residues. Trimming shortened V by 5 bases and J by 10 bases, and 17 bases separated the two germline ends. CDR3 sequence reads: CASSTDRRGIQYF. CDR3 coding DNA: TGTGCCAGCAGTACAGACAGACGGGGTATCCAGTACTTC.

This clonotype was recorded a few times. The J gene is TRBJ2-2, the V gene TRBV27, with a tentative D call TRBD2 (5 bases). V was cut by 1 base and J by 7 bases, with 10 bases left in between. The CDR3 consists of 14 residues. Germline V gene data show CDR1 as MNHEY and CDR2 as SMNVEV (reference sequence). The CDR3 region is CASSLLGEGGELFF. The DNA of the CDR3 is TGTGCCAGCAGTTTATTGGGAGAAGGCGGGGAGCTGTTTTTT.

This clonotype has ten or more counts. CDR3 DNA: TGTGCCAGCAGCCCAGCGGGAGGGCCCTACGAGCAGTACTTC. It specifies CASSPAGGPYEQYF. The chain couples TRBV28 to TRBJ2-7, with 10 bases identical to TRBD2. Losses at the gene ends were 6 bases for V and 2 bases for J; bases not matched to a gene: 4. The CDR3 runs 14 residues. Germline CDR1 is MDHEN and CDR2 is SYDVKM.

This clonotype was seen repeatedly, ten times or more. The V gene is TRBV29-1, the J gene TRBJ2-3; 7 bases are shared with TRBD2. The germline CDR1 and CDR2 sequences are SQVTM and ANQGSEA. This CDR3 is built from 12 residues. V lost 7 bases to trimming and J lost 5 bases; unmatched junction nucleotides: 6. CDR3 in amino acids: CSAGRVEDTQYF. The CDR3, as DNA: TGCAGCGCGGGGAGGGTAGAAGATACGCAGTATTTT.

This clonotype turned up a few times. This chain uses TRBV20-1 with TRBJ2-3; D may correspond to TRBD1 or TRBD2 (5 bases each). Germline V gives CDR1 DFQATT, CDR2 SNEGSKA (reference sequence). Trimming took 3 bases from V and 1 from J, leaving 8 bases between them. This CDR3 has 13 amino acids. CDR3 amino acids: CSASGGRTDTQYF. CDR3 nucleotide sequence: TGCAGTGCTAGTGGGGGTCGCACAGATACGCAGTATTTT.

In nucleotides, the CDR3 is TGCGCCAGCAGCTTGCCGCTGGGACTCTCCGGAGAGACCCAGTACTTC. It specifies CASSLPLGLSGETQYF. The V and J genes are TRBV5-1 and TRBJ2-5; perhaps TRBD2 as D (6 bases). This CDR3 region has 16 residues. Trimming shortened V by 1 base and J by 4 bases, and 17 bases separated the two germline ends. Germline V gene sequence: CDR1 SGHRS, CDR2 YFSETQ.

The chain uses TRBV29-1 and TRBJ2-1, with D hard to call. There are 14 residues in the CDR3. Between the trimmed V and J ends, which lost 4 bases and 7 bases, there was a span of 17 bases. The germline V gene encodes CDR1 SQVTM and CDR2 ANQGSEA. The CDR3: CSVAHRPPPNEQFF. In DNA, the CDR3 is TGCAGCGTTGCCCATCGACCCCCACCAAATGAGCAGTTCTTC.

This clonotype showed up many times. The chain combines TRBV5-6 with TRBJ2-7; D unclear. CDR3 length: 14 amino acids. CDR1 is SGHDT, CDR2 YYEEEE, per germline. Trimming took 2 bases from V and 3 from J, leaving 12 bases between them. CDR3 coding DNA: TGTGCCAGCAGCTTAGGGCCCCGACACTACGAGCAGTACTTC. Amino acids: CASSLGPRHYEQYF.

This clonotype was recorded many times. V usage is TRBV5-1 and J usage is TRBJ1-1; D is possibly TRBD1 (5 bases). V dropped 4 bases and J dropped 1 base, with 14 bases sitting between them. CDR1 SGHRS and CDR2 YFSETQ come from the germline V gene. The CDR3 loop spans 15 amino acids. The CDR3 coding sequence is TGCGCCAGCAGCCCTGGTGGAGGGGAGAACACTGAAGCTTTCTTT. Its translation is CASSPGGGENTEAFF.

This sequence joins TRBV30 and TRBJ2-7, with 7 bases matching TRBD2. The CDR3 is 13 amino acids. Germline CDR1 and CDR2: GTSNPN and SVGIG (reference sequence). After removal of 0 bases from V and 3 bases from J, the junction contained 2 bases not matched to a gene. The CDR3 region has the DNA TGTGCCTGGAGTGTAACGGGGGGCTACGAGCAGTACTTC. Translating it yields CAWSVTGGYEQYF.

V gene TRBV29-1 combines with J gene TRBJ2-3; D uncertain. In germline, CDR1 is SQVTM, CDR2 ANQGSEA. V lost 3 bases, J lost 1 base, and 8 bases lay in between. This CDR3 region has 13 residues. The CDR3 nucleotides are TGCAGCGTTGAGAACGACCGCACAGATACGCAGTATTTT. Translated, it gives CSVENDRTDTQYF.

The rearrangement uses TRBV2 and TRBJ1-1; maybe TRBD1 (6 bases). V lost 1 base and J lost 10, with 7 bases in between. There are 11 residues in the CDR3. Germline CDR1 and CDR2: SNHLY and FYNNEI. As DNA, the CDR3 is TGTGCCAGCAGTGAAGGGGGGCGAGCTTTCTTT. It translates to CASSEGGRAFF.

This clonotype showed up many times. The rearrangement joins TRBV29-1 to TRBJ2-3, with 9 bases identical to TRBD1. This CDR3 spans 12 amino acids. The germline CDR1 and CDR2 sequences are SQVTM and ANQGSEA. Unmatched junction bases numbered 4, after V lost 6 bases and J lost 6 bases. CDR3 loop: CSVGTGTDTQYF. The CDR3 DNA follows: TGCAGCGTCGGGACAGGGACGGATACGCAGTATTTT.

The chain has TRBV5-1 and TRBJ2-1, with 8 nucleotides matching TRBD1. Germline assignment: CDR1 SGHRS and CDR2 YFSETQ. The CDR3 runs to 14 residues. V dropped 4 bases and J dropped 6; count of bases not matched to a gene: 6. CDR3 protein: CASSQDTGGNEQFF. The CDR3 DNA follows: TGCGCCAGCAGCCAGGATACAGGGGGCAATGAGCAGTTCTTC.

This chain joins TRBV20-1 and TRBJ1-1, with a possible D match to TRBD1 (5 bases). The V end was cut by 1 base, the J end by 10 bases, with 13 bases between. The CDR3 runs 12 residues. CDR1 DFQATT and CDR2 SNEGSKA come from the germline V gene (reference sequence). CDR3 sequence reads: CSARGGSPRAFF. DNA for the CDR3: TGCAGTGCTAGAGGGGGGTCCCCCCGAGCTTTCTTT.

This clonotype was found a few times. The chain carries TRBV7-2 and TRBJ1-1; tentatively, D is TRBD1 (6 bases). Deletions cut 4 bases from V and 2 bases from J, with 11 bases between. Germline assignment: CDR1 SGHTA and CDR2 FQGNSA. CDR3 length: 14 amino acids. The CDR3 region is CASSSNRVNTEAFF. The CDR3 DNA reads as TGTGCCAGCAGCTCCAACAGGGTCAACACTGAAGCTTTCTTT.

V gene TRBV5-1 combines with J gene TRBJ2-6; D is undetermined. Trimming took off 3 bases at V and 0 bases at J, with 4 bases between the two ends. In germline, CDR1 is SGHRS, CDR2 YFSETQ. The CDR3 extends over 14 amino acids. The CDR3 bases are TGCGCCAGCAGCTGGAGCTCTGGGGCCAACGTCCTGACTTTC. Amino acids: CASSWSSGANVLTF.

The sample holds many counts of this clonotype. The V call is TRBV27, the J call TRBJ1-1; D might be TRBD1 (5 bases). The V gene's germline CDR1 is MNHEY and CDR2 SMNVEV (reference sequence). The CDR3 runs 13 residues. The V and J ends lost 5 bases and 4 bases respectively, with 11 bases between them. DNA for the CDR3: TGTGCCAGCAGTCTCAGGGAACCCACTGAAGCTTTCTTT. It specifies CASSLREPTEAFF.

This sequence joins TRBV24-1 and TRBJ2-1; perhaps D is TRBD1 or TRBD2 (6 bases each). Germline CDR1 is KGHDR and CDR2 is SFDVKD. The V end lost 6 bases, the J end lost 6 bases, and 14 bases lay between the germline ends. This CDR3 contains 14 residues. CDR3 sequence reads: CATSSRGQINEQFF. The DNA of the CDR3 is TGTGCCACCAGTTCCCGGGGGCAAATCAATGAGCAGTTCTTC.

This clonotype has at least ten counts. This chain joins TRBV28 and TRBJ2-7; 8 bases map to TRBD1. The CDR3 has 14 amino acids. Germline CDR1 and CDR2: MDHEN and SYDVKM. Losses at the gene ends were 5 bases for V and 6 bases for J; bases not matched to a gene: 9. The CDR3 DNA is TGTGCCAGCAGTCCACCTTACGGACAGGGCGAGCAGTACTTC. It is translated as CASSPPYGQGEQYF. The full variable domain, its missing parts supplied by reference TRBV28 and TRBJ2-7, is DVKVTQSSRYLVKRTGEKVFLECVQDMDHENMFWYRQDPGLGLRLIYFSYDVKMKEKGDIPEGYSVSREKKERFSLILESASTNQTSMYLCASSPPYGQGEQYFGPGTRLTVT.

The rearrangement joins TRBV5-1 to TRBJ1-5, with D possibly matching TRBD1 (6 bases). V was pared by 4 bases and J by 1 base, with 15 bases between. Germline assignment: CDR1 SGHRS and CDR2 YFSETQ. The length of the CDR3 is 16 residues. The CDR3 loop is CASSPAGAGSNQPQHF. Here the CDR3 DNA reads TGCGCCAGCAGCCCGGCGGGGGCCGGGAGCAATCAGCCCCAGCATTTT.

The chain uses TRBV3-1 and TRBJ2-1; D not resolved. Germline loops: CDR1 LGHDT, CDR2 YNNKEL (reference sequence). Trimming shortened V by 1 base and J by 6 bases, and 16 bases separated the two germline ends. The CDR3 loop spans 16 amino acids. DNA for the CDR3: TGTGCCAGCAGCCAAGTAACAAGTTCTTCCCCCAATGAGCAGTTCTTC. It codes for CASSQVTSSSPNEQFF.

This clonotype was observed many times. The gene calls are TRBV2 and TRBJ1-4; a possible D gene is TRBD1 (6 bases). CDR1 and CDR2 (germline): SNHLY, FYNNEI. Between the trimmed V and J ends, which lost 11 bases and 7 bases, there was a span of 20 bases. This CDR3 spans 14 amino acids. The CDR3 sequence is CALAPRSGAEKLFF. In nucleotides, the CDR3 is TGTGCCTTAGCACCCCGGTCAGGGGCTGAAAAACTGTTTTTT.

This clonotype was recorded many times. This sequence joins TRBV7-9 and TRBJ1-2; TRBD1 agrees at 7 bases. Germline V gene lookup returns CDR1 SEHNR and CDR2 FQNEAQ (reference sequence). V lost 2 bases, J lost 6 bases, and 9 bases stayed unmatched. This CDR3 has 15 residues. Here the CDR3 reads CASSLNPDRVDGYTF. The CDR3, as DNA: TGTGCCAGCAGCTTAAACCCCGACAGGGTCGATGGCTACACCTTC.

There are many counts of this clonotype. The CDR3 sequence: CASSFGGSGTDTQYF. CDR3 sequence (DNA): TGCGCCAGCAGCTTCGGGGGCTCGGGCACAGATACGCAGTATTTT. The chain employs TRBV5-1 and TRBJ2-3; D is tentatively TRBD1 or TRBD2 (6 bases each). The CDR3 has 15 residues. The germline CDR1 and CDR2 sequences are SGHRS and YFSETQ. V shed 2 bases and J shed 1 base, with 11 bases lying between them.

This clonotype has ten or more counts. The CDR3 region is CASSPRQARSGNTIYF. The CDR3 DNA follows: TGTGCCAGCAGCCCCCGACAGGCCCGCTCTGGAAACACCATATATTTT. V usage is TRBV3-1 and J usage is TRBJ1-3; D might be TRBD1 (6 bases). Trimming removed 4 bases at V and 0 bases at J, with 13 bases between. The germline gives CDR1 LGHDT, CDR2 YNNKEL (reference sequence). The CDR3 is 16 amino acids.

The chain has TRBV28 and TRBJ1-1; tentative D call: TRBD1 (6 bases). The CDR3 has 13 residues. Germline CDR1 reads MDHEN; CDR2 reads SYDVKM. Trimming removed 5 bases at V and 5 bases at J, with 12 bases between. The CDR3, as DNA: TGTGCCAGCAGTGGGCAGGGGTGGACTGAAGCTTTCTTT. Translating it yields CASSGQGWTEAFF. Looking up the rest from reference TRBV28 and TRBJ1-1 gives the full variable domain: DVKVTQSSRYLVKRTGEKVFLECVQDMDHENMFWYRQDPGLGLRLIYFSYDVKMKEKGDIPEGYSVSREKKERFSLILESASTNQTSMYLCASSGQGWTEAFFGQGTRLTVV.

In its sample, this clonotype was seen a few times. The chain employs TRBV20-1 and TRBJ1-4; TRBD1 matches 7 bases. V was pared by 1 base and J by 5 bases, with 1 base of the junction left unmatched. Germline CDR1 DFQATT, CDR2 SNEGSKA (reference sequence). CDR3 length: 13 residues. The CDR3 reads CSARGQGNEKLFF. CDR3 sequence (DNA): TGCAGTGCTAGAGGACAGGGCAATGAAAAACTGTTTTTT.

This clonotype was seen many times. V usage is TRBV29-1 and J usage is TRBJ2-7; 11 bases agree with TRBD1. V shed 5 bases, J shed 4 bases, and the junction held 10 bases outside the gene matches. The germline gives CDR1 SQVTM, CDR2 ANQGSEA. The CDR3 is 15 residues long. The CDR3 here is CSVLIPGQGVYEQYF. CDR3 in DNA: TGCAGCGTTCTAATCCCGGGACAGGGGGTATACGAGCAGTACTTC.